This TCR beta chain originates from a study of blood T cell repertoires in COVID-19. Profiling relied on immunoSEQ multiplex PCR, and the TCRdb table lists in-frame clones only, not all of them. The table includes about 210,000 clones, roughly 91% detected once. The trim removed 2 bases at V and 4 bases at J, leaving 8 bases unmatched. Germline CDR1 reads MDHEN; CDR2 reads SYDVKM. The CDR3 covers 15 residues. The sequence derives from a man younger than 45 in a cohort exposed to, infected with or recovered from COVID-19 (not recorded which). This chain links TRBV28 with TRBJ2-7; 7 bases match TRBD1. Specimen: PBMCs or T cells enriched from blood (not recorded which). The DNA for the CDR3 is TGTGCCAGCAGTTTAGAATCCGCAGGGGGATACGAGCAGTACTTC. Protein: CASSLESAGGYEQYF.